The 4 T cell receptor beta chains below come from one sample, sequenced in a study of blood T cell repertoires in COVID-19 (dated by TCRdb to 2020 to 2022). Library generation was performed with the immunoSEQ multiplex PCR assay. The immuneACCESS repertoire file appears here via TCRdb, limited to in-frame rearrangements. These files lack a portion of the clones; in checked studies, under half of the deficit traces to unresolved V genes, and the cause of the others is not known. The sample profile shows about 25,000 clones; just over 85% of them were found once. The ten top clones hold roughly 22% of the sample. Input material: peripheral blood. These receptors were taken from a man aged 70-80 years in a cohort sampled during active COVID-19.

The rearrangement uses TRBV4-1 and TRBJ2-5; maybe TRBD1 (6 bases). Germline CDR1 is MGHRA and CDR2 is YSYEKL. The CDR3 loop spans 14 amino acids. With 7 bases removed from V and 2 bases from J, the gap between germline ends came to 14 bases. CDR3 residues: CASKKDRLQETQYF. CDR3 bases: TGCGCCAGCAAAAAGGACAGACTACAAGAGACCCAGTACTTC.

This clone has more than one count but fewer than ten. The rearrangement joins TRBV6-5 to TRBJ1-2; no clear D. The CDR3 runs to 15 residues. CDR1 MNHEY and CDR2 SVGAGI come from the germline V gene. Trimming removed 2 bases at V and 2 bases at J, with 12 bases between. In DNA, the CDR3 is TGTGCCAGCAGTTACGCCCGGGGAGAGAACTATGGCTACACCTTC. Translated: CASSYARGENYGYTF.

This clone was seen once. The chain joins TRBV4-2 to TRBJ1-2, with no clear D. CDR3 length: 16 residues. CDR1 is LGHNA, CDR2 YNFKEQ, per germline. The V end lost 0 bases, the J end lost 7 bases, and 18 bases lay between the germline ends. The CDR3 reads CASSQDFVTDYGGYTF. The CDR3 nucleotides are TGTGCCAGCAGCCAAGATTTTGTCACGGACTATGGTGGCTACACCTTC.

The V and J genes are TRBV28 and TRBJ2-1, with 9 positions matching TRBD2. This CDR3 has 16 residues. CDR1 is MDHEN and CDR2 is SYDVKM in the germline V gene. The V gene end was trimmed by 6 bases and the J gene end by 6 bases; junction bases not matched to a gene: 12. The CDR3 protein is CASSPRGGRVGNEQFF. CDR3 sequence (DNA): TGTGCCAGCAGCCCCAGGGGCGGGAGGGTAGGCAATGAGCAGTTCTTC.